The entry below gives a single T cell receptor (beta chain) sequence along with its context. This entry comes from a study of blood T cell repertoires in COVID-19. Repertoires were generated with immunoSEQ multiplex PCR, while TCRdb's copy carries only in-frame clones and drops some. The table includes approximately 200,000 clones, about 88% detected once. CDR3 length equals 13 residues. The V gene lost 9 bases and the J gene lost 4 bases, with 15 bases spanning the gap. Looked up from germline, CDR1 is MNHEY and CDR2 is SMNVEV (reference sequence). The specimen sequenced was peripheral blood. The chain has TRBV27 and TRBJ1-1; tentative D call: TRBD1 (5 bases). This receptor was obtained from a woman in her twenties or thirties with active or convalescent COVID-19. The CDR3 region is CASRWGGTTEAFF. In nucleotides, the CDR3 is TGTGCCAGTCGCTGGGGCGGAACCACTGAAGCTTTCTTT.